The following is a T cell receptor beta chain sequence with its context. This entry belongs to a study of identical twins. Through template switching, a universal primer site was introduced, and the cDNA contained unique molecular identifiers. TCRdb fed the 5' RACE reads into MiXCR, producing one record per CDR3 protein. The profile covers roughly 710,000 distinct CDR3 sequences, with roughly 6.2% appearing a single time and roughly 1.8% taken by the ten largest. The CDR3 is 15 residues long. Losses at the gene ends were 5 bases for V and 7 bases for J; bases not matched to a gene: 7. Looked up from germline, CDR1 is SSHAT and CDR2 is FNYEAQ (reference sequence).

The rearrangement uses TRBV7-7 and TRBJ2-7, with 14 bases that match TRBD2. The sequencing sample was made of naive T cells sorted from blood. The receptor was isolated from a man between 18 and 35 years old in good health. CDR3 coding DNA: TGTGCCAGCAGCGGAGTGGGACTAGCGGGAGTAGAGCAGTACGTC. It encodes CASSGVGLAGVEQYV.